The clone carrying this T cell receptor (beta chain) has a count of ten or more. Its target is not known. Genomic DNA provided the template from which TCR beta CDR3 was amplified by two-round multiplex PCR. Amplification during the initial PCR round employed primers specific to each TRBV and TRBJ gene. Using its own MiXCR run on the multiplex PCR reads, TCRdb lists one record per CDR3 protein. The sample has around 30,000 distinct CDR3 sequences; around a third are singletons. Germline CDR1 is LGHDT and CDR2 is YNNKEL (reference sequence). V dropped 1 base and J dropped 0 bases, with 12 bases sitting between them. This CDR3 region has 16 residues. This entry is derived from a study of prognosis after radiotherapy for stage I lung cancer. Regarding the study as a whole: Whether the expanded TCR clones were tumor-specific was not determined.

The receptor's source is a donor over 45 with non-small cell lung cancer. Source: PBMCs, taken before or after stereotactic body radiation therapy (not recorded which). V gene TRBV3-1 combines with J gene TRBJ1-1; perhaps TRBD1 as D (5 bases). The CDR3 coding sequence is TGTGCCAGCAGCCAAGGCGGGGCGGGACTGAACACTGAAGCTTTCTTT. Translation: CASSQGGAGLNTEAFF.